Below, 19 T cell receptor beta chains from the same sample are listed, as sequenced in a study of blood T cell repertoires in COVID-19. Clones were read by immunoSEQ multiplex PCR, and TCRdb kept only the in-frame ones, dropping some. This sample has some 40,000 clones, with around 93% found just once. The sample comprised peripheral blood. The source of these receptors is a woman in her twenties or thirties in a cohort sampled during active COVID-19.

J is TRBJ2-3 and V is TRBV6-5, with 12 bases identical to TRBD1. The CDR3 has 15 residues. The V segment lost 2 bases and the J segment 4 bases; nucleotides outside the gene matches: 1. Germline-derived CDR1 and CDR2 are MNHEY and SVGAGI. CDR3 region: CASSYGTGGADTQYF. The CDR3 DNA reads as TGTGCCAGCAGTTACGGGACAGGGGGCGCAGATACGCAGTATTTT.

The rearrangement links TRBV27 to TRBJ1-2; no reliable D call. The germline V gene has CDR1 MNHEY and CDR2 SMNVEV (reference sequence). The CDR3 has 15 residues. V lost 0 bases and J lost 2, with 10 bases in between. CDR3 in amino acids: CASSLSSRWNYGYTF. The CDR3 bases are TGTGCCAGCAGTTTATCATCCAGGTGGAACTATGGCTACACCTTC.

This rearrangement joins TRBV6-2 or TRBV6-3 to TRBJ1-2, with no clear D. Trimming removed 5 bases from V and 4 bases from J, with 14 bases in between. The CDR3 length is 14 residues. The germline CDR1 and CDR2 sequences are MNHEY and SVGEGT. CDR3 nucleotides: TGTGCCAGCAGTCCGACTCACGGCGGCTATGGCTACACCTTC. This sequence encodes CASSPTHGGYGYTF.

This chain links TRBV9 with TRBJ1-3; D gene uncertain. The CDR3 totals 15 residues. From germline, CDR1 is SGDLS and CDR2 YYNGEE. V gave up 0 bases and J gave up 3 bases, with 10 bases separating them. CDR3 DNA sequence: TGTGCCAGCAGCGTAGTGCCAGTTTTTGGAAACACCATATATTTT. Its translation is CASSVVPVFGNTIYF.

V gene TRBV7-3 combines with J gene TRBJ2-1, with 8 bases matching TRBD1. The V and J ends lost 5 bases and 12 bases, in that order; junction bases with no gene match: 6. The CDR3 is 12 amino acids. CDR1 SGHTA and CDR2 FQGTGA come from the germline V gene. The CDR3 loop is CASSTDRAAQFF. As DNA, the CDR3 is TGTGCCAGCAGCACGGACAGGGCGGCGCAGTTCTTC.

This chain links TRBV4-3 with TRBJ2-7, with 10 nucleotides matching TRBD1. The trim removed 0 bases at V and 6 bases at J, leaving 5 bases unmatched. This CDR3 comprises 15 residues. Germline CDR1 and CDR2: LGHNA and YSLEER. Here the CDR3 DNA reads TGCGCCAGCAGCCAAGATGTAGGGACAGGGGCCGAGCAGTACTTC. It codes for CASSQDVGTGAEQYF.

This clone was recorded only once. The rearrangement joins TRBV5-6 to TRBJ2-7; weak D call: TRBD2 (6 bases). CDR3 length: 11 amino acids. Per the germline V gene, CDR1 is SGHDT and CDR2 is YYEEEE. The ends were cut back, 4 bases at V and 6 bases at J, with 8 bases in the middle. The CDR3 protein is CASSRAGEQYF. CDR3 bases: TGTGCCAGCAGCCGAGCGGGCGAGCAGTACTTC. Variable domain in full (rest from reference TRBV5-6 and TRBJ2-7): DAGVTQSPTHLIKTRGQQVTLRCSPKSGHDTVSWYQQALGQGPQFIFQYYEEEERQRGNFPDRFSGHQFPNYSSELNVNALLLGDSALYLCASSRAGEQYFGPGTRLTVT.

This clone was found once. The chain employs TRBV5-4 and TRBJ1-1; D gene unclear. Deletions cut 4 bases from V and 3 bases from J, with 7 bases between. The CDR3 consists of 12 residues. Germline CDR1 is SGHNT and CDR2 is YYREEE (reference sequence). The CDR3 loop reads CASSLRDTEAFF. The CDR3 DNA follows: TGTGCCAGCAGCCTACGGGACACTGAAGCTTTCTTT.

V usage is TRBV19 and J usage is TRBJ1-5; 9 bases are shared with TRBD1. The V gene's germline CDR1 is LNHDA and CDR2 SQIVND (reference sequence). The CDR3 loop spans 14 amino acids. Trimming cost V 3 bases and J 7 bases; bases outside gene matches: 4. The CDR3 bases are TGTGCCAGTAGTATTGGGACAGGGCGACAGCCCCAGCATTTT. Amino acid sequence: CASSIGTGRQPQHF.

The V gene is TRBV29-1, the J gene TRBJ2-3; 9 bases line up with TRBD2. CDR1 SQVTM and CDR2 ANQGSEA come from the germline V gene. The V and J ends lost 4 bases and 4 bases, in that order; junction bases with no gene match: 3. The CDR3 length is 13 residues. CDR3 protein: CSVVLAGPDTQYF. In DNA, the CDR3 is TGCAGCGTTGTGCTAGCGGGACCAGATACGCAGTATTTT.

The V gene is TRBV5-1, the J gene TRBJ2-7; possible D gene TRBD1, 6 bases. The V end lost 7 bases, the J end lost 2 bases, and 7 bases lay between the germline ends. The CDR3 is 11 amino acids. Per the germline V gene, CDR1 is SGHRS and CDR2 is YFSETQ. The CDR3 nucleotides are TGCGCCAGCGACAGGACCTACGAGCAGTACTTC. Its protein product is CASDRTYEQYF.

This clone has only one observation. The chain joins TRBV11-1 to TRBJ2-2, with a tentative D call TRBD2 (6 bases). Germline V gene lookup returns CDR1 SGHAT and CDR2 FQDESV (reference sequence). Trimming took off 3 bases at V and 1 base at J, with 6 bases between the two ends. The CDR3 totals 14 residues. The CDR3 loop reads CASSLRENTGELFF. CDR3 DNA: TGTGCCAGCAGCTTGCGGGAGAACACCGGGGAGCTGTTTTTT.

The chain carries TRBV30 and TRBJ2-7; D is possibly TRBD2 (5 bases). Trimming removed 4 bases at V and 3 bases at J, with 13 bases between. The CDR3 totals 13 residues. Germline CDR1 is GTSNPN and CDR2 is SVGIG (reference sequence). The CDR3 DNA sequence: TGTGCCTGGACCCCGAGGGTCGACTACGAGCAGTACTTC. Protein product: CAWTPRVDYEQYF.

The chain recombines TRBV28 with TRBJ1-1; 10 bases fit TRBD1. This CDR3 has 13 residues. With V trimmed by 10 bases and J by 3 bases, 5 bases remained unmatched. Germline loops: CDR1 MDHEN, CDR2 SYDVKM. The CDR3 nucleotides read TGTGCCACACGGACAGGGGGGGACACTGAAGCTTTCTTT. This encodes CATRTGGDTEAFF.

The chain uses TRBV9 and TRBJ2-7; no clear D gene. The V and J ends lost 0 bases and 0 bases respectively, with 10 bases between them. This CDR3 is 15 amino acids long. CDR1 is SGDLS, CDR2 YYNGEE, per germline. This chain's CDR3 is CASSVGTASSYEQYF. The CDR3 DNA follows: TGTGCCAGCAGCGTAGGAACGGCTAGCTCCTACGAGCAGTACTTC. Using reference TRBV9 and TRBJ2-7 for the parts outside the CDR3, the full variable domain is DSGVTQTPKHLITATGQRVTLRCSPRSGDLSVYWYQQSLDQGLQFLIQYYNGEERAKGNILERFSAQQFPDLHSELNLSSLELGDSALYFCASSVGTASSYEQYFGPGTRLTVT.

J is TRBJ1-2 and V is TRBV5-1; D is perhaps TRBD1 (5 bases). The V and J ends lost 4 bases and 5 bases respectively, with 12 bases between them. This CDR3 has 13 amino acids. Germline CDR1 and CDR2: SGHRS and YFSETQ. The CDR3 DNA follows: TGCGCCAGCAGCCCGCAGACAGATTATGGCTACACCTTC. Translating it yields CASSPQTDYGYTF.

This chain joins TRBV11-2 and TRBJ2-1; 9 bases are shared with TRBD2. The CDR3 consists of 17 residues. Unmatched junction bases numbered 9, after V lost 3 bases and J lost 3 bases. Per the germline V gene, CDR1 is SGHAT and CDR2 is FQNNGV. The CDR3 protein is CASSLTIAGANYNEQFF. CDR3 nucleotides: TGTGCCAGCAGCTTGACCATAGCGGGAGCTAACTACAATGAGCAGTTCTTC.

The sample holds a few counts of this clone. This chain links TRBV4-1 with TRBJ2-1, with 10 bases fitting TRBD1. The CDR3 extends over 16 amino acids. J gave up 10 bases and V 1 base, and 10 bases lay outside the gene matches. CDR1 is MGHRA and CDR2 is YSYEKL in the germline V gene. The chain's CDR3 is CASSQVPGQGLLEQFF. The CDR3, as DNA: TGCGCCAGCAGCCAAGTCCCGGGACAGGGGTTGTTGGAGCAGTTCTTC.

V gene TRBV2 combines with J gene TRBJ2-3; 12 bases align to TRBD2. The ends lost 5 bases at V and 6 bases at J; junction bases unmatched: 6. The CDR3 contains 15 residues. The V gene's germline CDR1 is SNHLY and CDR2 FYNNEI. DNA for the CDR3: TGTGCCAGCAGTACCCGACTAGCGGGAGCCGATACGCAGTATTTT. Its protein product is CASSTRLAGADTQYF.